Each of the 11 T cell receptor beta chains below was sequenced from the same sample in a study of cytomegalovirus exposure and HLA in healthy donors. The PCR employed 60 Vbeta primers together with 13 Jbeta primers. Profiling relied on immunoSEQ multiplex PCR, and the TCRdb table lists in-frame clones only, not all of them. This table holds around 140,000 clones, 65% to 85% found once. Source material: PBMCs. Source of these receptors: a man in his thirties or forties in good health and CMV-seronegative.

In its sample, this clone was seen a few times. The V gene is TRBV28, the J gene TRBJ2-7; a weak D match, TRBD2 (6 bases). The length of the CDR3 is 13 residues. The V end lost 6 bases, the J end lost 3 bases, and 12 bases lay between the germline ends. Germline V CDR1 and CDR2: MDHEN, SYDVKM. The CDR3 region has the DNA TGTGCCAGCAGCCCCGGGAGTTACTACGAGCAGTACTTC. This codes for CASSPGSYYEQYF.

This rearrangement joins TRBV15 to TRBJ2-1; the match to TRBD2 covers 10 bases. J gave up 8 bases and V 3 bases, and 22 bases lay outside the gene matches. Looked up from germline, CDR1 is LNHNV and CDR2 is YYDKDF (reference sequence). The CDR3 runs to 20 residues. The CDR3 here is CATSSQPLEVFLAGEHEQFF. In DNA form, the CDR3 reads TGTGCCACCAGCAGCCAGCCCCTAGAGGTATTTCTAGCGGGAGAACATGAGCAGTTCTTC.

V is TRBV11-2 and J is TRBJ2-1; 11 bases map to TRBD2. The length of the CDR3 is 15 residues. V dropped 7 bases and J dropped 3; count of bases not matched to a gene: 5. In germline, CDR1 is SGHAT, CDR2 FQNNGV. The CDR3 bases are TGTGCCAGCACCCCGACTAGCGGGATCTACAATGAGCAGTTCTTC. Amino acid sequence: CASTPTSGIYNEQFF.

Note on this clone: The CDR3 carries no conserved terminal phenylalanine or tryptophan, so it likely arises from a read error. This chain links TRBV28 with TRBJ1-1; 7 positions agree with TRBD1. CDR3 length: 13 amino acids. The V gene end was trimmed by 2 bases and the J gene end by 8 bases; junction bases not matched to a gene: 5. The germline V gene has CDR1 MDHEN and CDR2 SYDVKM. In DNA form, the CDR3 reads TGTGCCAGCAGTTTAGGGACAGAGATGGAAGCTTTCTCT. Amino acid sequence: CASSLGTEMEAFS.

The chain has TRBV9 and TRBJ1-2; a weak D match, TRBD1 (5 bases). V gave up 4 bases and J gave up 4 bases, with 23 bases separating them. Germline CDR1 reads SGDLS; CDR2 reads YYNGEE. The CDR3 is 17 amino acids. CDR3 sequence (DNA): TGTGCCAGCAGCCCCGGCCGGTTCGTGGGGGACTTCTATGGCTACACCTTC. It is translated as CASSPGRFVGDFYGYTF.

The sample holds a few counts of this clone. The rearrangement joins TRBV19 to TRBJ1-2; D not certain. Between the trimmed V and J ends, which lost 8 bases and 1 base, there was a span of 5 bases. Germline V gene sequence: CDR1 LNHDA, CDR2 SQIVND (reference sequence). The CDR3 totals 11 residues. CDR3 amino acids: CASQVNYGYTF. CDR3 nucleotide sequence: TGTGCCAGTCAGGTTAACTATGGCTACACCTTC.

The rearrangement joins TRBV19 to TRBJ2-4, with 14 bases fitting TRBD2. The CDR3 is made up of 15 amino acids. Germline V gene sequence: CDR1 LNHDA, CDR2 SQIVND (reference sequence). Trimming at V came to 5 bases and at J to 12 bases, leaving 9 bases not matched to a gene. CDR3 residues: CASSRTSGGRDSQYF. CDR3 DNA: TGTGCCAGTAGTCGGACTAGCGGGGGGAGGGACAGTCAGTACTTC. The whole variable domain, filled in from reference TRBV19 and TRBJ2-4, reads DGGITQSPKYLFRKEGQNVTLSCEQNLNHDAMYWYRQDPGQGLRLIYYSQIVNDFQKGDIAEGYSVSREKKESFPLTVTSAQKNPTAFYLCASSRTSGGRDSQYFGAGTRLSVL.

CDR3 DNA sequence: TGCAGCGGTTCATACAGGGCTAGCACAGATACGCAGTATTTT. It codes for CSGSYRASTDTQYF. This chain uses TRBV29-1 with TRBJ2-3, with D possibly being TRBD1 (6 bases). Trimming pared 7 bases from V and 0 bases from J, leaving 14 bases between. In germline, CDR1 is SQVTM, CDR2 ANQGSEA. The CDR3 is 14 residues long.

The chain's CDR3 is CASSLGQYDEQYF. For the CDR3, the DNA is TGCGCCAGCAGCTTGGGACAGTATGACGAGCAGTACTTC. The V and J genes are TRBV5-1 and TRBJ2-7; D is possibly TRBD1 (5 bases). Trimming took 0 bases from V and 5 from J, leaving 9 bases between them. The CDR3 length is 13 residues. The V gene's germline CDR1 is SGHRS and CDR2 YFSETQ.

Note on this clone: A junction boundary mismatches the germline segment, possibly from a read error. The chain employs TRBV7-9 and TRBJ2-1; tentative D call: TRBD2 (5 bases). The germline V gene has CDR1 SEHNR and CDR2 FQNEAQ (reference sequence). The CDR3 contains 14 residues. The CDR3 sequence: CSSSPGVSYNEQFF. The CDR3, as DNA: TGTTCCAGCAGCCCCGGGGTATCCTACAATGAGCAGTTCTTC.

The genes are TRBV7-9 and TRBJ2-6; tentatively, D is TRBD1 (5 bases). V was trimmed by 5 bases and J by 2 bases, leaving 10 bases between them. CDR1 is SEHNR, CDR2 FQNEAQ, per germline (reference sequence). CDR3 length equals 15 residues. CDR3 sequence: CASSQTVPGANVLTF. CDR3 nucleotide sequence: TGTGCCAGCAGCCAGACAGTCCCTGGGGCCAACGTCCTGACTTTC.